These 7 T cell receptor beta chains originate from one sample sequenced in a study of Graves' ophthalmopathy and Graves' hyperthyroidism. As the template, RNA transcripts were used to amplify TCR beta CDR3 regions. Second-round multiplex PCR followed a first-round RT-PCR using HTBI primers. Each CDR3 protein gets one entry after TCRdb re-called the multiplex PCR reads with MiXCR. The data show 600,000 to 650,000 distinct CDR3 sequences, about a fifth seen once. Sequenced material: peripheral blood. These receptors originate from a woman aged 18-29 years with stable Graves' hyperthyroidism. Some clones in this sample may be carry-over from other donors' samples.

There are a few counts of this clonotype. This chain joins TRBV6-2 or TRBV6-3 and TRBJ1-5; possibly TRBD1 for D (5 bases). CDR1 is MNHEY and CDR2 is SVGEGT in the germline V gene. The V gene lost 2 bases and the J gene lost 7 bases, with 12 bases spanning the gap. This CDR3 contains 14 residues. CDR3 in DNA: TGTGCCAGCAGTTACGAGGGGAGAGGACAGCCCCAGCATTTT. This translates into CASSYEGRGQPQHF.

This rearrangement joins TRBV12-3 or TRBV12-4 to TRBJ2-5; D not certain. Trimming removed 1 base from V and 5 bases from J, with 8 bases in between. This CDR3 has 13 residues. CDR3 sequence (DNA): TGTGCCAGCAGTTTAGGAGAATGGGAGACCCAGTACTTC. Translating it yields CASSLGEWETQYF.

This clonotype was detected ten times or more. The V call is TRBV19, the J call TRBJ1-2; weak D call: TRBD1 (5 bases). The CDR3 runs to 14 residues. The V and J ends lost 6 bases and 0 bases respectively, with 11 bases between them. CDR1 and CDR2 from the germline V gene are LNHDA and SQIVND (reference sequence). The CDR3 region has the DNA TGTGCCAGTAGCACTGGACATACTAACTATGGCTACACCTTC. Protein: CASSTGHTNYGYTF.

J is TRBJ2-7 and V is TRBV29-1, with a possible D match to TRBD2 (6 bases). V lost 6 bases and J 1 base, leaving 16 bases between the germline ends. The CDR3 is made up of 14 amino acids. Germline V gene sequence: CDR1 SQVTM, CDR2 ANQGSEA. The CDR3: CSVQGGTESYEQYF. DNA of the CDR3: TGCAGCGTGCAGGGCGGGACGGAATCCTACGAGCAGTACTTC.

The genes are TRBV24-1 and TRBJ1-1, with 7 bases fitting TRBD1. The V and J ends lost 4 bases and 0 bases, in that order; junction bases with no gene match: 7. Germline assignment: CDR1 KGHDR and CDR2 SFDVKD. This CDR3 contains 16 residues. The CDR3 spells CATSEDRALMNTEAFF. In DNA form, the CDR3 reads TGTGCCACCAGTGAAGACAGGGCCCTTATGAACACTGAAGCTTTCTTT.

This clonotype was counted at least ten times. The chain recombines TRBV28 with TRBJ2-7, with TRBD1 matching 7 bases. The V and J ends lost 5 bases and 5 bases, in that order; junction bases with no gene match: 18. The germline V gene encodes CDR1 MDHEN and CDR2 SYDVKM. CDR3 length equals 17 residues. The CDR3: CASSLVQGSSSMNEQYF. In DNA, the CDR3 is TGTGCCAGCAGTCTCGTACAGGGGAGTTCTAGTATGAACGAGCAGTACTTC.

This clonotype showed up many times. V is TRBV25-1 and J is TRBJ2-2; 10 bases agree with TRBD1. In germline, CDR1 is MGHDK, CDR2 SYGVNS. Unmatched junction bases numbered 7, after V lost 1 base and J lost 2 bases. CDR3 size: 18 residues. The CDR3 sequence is CASSEFAGQGFNTGELFF. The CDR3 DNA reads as TGTGCCAGCAGTGAATTTGCGGGACAGGGGTTTAACACCGGGGAGCTGTTTTTT.